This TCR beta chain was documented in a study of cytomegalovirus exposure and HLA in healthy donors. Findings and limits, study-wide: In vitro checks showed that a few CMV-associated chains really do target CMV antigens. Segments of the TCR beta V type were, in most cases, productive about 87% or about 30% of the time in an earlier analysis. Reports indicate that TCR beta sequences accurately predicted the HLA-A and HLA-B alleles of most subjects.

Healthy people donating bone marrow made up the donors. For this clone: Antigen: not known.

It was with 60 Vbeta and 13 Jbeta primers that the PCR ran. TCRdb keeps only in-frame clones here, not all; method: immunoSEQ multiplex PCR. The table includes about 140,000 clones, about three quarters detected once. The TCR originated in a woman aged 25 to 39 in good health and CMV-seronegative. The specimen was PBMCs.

In nucleotides, the CDR3 is TGTGCCAGCACATTTGGGACAGTACAAGAGACCCAGTACTTC. Protein sequence: CASTFGTVQETQYF. The chain employs TRBV2 and TRBJ2-5; TRBD1 aligns across 7 bases. V shed 7 bases and J 2 bases; nucleotides not matched to a gene: 7. Germline V gene data show CDR1 as SNHLY and CDR2 as FYNNEI. The CDR3 loop spans 14 amino acids.